The next 32 T cell receptor beta chains were all read from a single sample in a study of blood T cell repertoires in COVID-19. This table comes from immunoSEQ multiplex PCR, and its TCRdb copy is limited to in-frame clones, with some not included. The sample consists of some 250,000 clones, around 81% of them appearing once. Sequencing was carried out using peripheral blood. The source is a man over 45 with active or convalescent COVID-19.

This clone was counted a few times. CDR3 region: CASSYLSGVMNTEAFF. The DNA of the CDR3 is TGTGCCAGCAGCTATTTGTCAGGGGTCATGAACACTGAAGCTTTCTTT. The J gene is TRBJ1-1, the V gene TRBV7-3, with D possibly TRBD1 on 6 matching bases. Germline V gene data show CDR1 as SGHTA and CDR2 as FQGTGA. V shed 4 bases and J shed 0 bases, with 15 bases lying between them. The CDR3 has 16 residues.

The chain employs TRBV7-3 and TRBJ1-1; no reliable D call. Trimming took off 1 base at V and 11 bases at J, with 20 bases between the two ends. The CDR3 extends over 15 amino acids. Germline V gene sequence: CDR1 SGHTA, CDR2 FQGTGA. CDR3 protein: CASSLMVGPRRRAFF. The CDR3 coding sequence is TGTGCCAGCAGCTTAATGGTAGGTCCCCGGAGGAGGGCTTTCTTT. Full variable domain (remainder filled in from reference TRBV7-3 and TRBJ1-1): GAGVSQTPSNKVTEKGKYVELRCDPISGHTALYWYRQSLGQGPEFLIYFQGTGAADDSGLPNDRFFAVRPEGSVSTLKIQRTERGDSAVYLCASSLMVGPRRRAFFGQGTRLTVV.

There are a few counts of this clone. The chain carries TRBV14 and TRBJ2-1; D possibly corresponds to TRBD2 (6 bases). The germline gives CDR1 SGHDN, CDR2 FVKESK. The CDR3 runs 15 residues. Trimming took 2 bases from V and 6 from J, leaving 14 bases between them. In nucleotides, the CDR3 is TGTGCCAGCAGCCAACGAGTACTAGCAGGCAATGAGCAGTTCTTC. This encodes CASSQRVLAGNEQFF.

This chain joins TRBV2 and TRBJ1-2, with 7 positions matching TRBD1. This CDR3 comprises 12 residues. After removal of 6 bases from V and 8 bases from J, the junction contained 6 bases not matched to a gene. The germline CDR1 and CDR2 sequences are SNHLY and FYNNEI. Written as DNA, the CDR3 is TGTGCCAGCAGAGGGGGCGCGACCGGCTACACCTTC. Translating gives CASRGGATGYTF.

V and J are TRBV15 and TRBJ2-7; D is perhaps TRBD2 (6 bases). Germline V CDR1 and CDR2: LNHNV, YYDKDF (reference sequence). V lost 0 bases and J 4 bases, leaving 16 bases between the germline ends. The CDR3 sequence is 16 residues long. The DNA of the CDR3 is TGTGCCACCAGCAGAGATCGGGGGAGAAACGGTTACGAGCAGTACTTC. Translated, it gives CATSRDRGRNGYEQYF.

The rearrangement links TRBV14 to TRBJ2-3; D is unresolved. Trimming shortened V by 1 base and J by 0 bases, and 8 bases separated the two germline ends. The CDR3 loop spans 15 amino acids. Germline V gene sequence: CDR1 SGHDN, CDR2 FVKESK. Written as DNA, the CDR3 is TGTGCCAGCAGCCAAGGGCCCTCTAGCACAGATACGCAGTATTTT. Protein sequence: CASSQGPSSTDTQYF.

The CDR3 DNA follows: TGTGCCAGCAGCCCCGGACAGGAGGGCACCATATATTTT. This sequence encodes CASSPGQEGTIYF. The V call is TRBV9, the J call TRBJ1-3; 7 bases are shared with TRBD1. Germline V gene data show CDR1 as SGDLS and CDR2 as YYNGEE. The CDR3 consists of 13 residues. The junction had 7 bases not matched to a gene; V was cut back by 4 bases and J by 9 bases.

CDR3 region: CASSLGANTGELFF. DNA for the CDR3: TGTGCCAGCAGCTTAGGGGCAAACACCGGGGAGCTGTTTTTT. The V gene is TRBV7-9, the J gene TRBJ2-2; D is unresolved. Germline V gives CDR1 SEHNR, CDR2 FQNEAQ (reference sequence). CDR3 length: 14 amino acids. V lost 1 base and J lost 2, with 5 bases in between.

This chain connects TRBV19 to TRBJ1-1; D is perhaps TRBD1 (5 bases). CDR1 is LNHDA and CDR2 is SQIVND in the germline V gene (reference sequence). This CDR3 region has 14 residues. V was cut by 2 bases and J by 4 bases, with 11 bases left in between. CDR3 sequence (DNA): TGTGCCAGTAGTATAACCGGGGGATCCACTGAAGCTTTCTTT. Residues: CASSITGGSTEAFF.

Concerning this clone: At the DNA level, this CDR3 is encoded by other sequences in the same sample as well. The V and J genes are TRBV7-9 and TRBJ1-1; the D gene is possibly TRBD1 (6 bases). The CDR3 extends over 13 amino acids. CDR1 is SEHNR and CDR2 is FQNEAQ in the germline V gene (reference sequence). V gave up 3 bases and J gave up 1 base, with 6 bases separating them. The CDR3 sequence: CASSLGQNTEAFF. In DNA, the CDR3 is TGTGCCAGCAGCTTGGGACAGAACACTGAAGCTTTCTTT.

V is TRBV7-8 and J is TRBJ1-2, with D perhaps matching TRBD1 (6 bases). Germline V CDR1 and CDR2: SGHVS, FQNEAQ. The CDR3 has 13 amino acids. Trimming pared 5 bases from V and 2 bases from J, leaving 9 bases between. This CDR3 is CASSRTGNYGYTF. CDR3 DNA sequence: TGTGCCAGCAGCCGAACAGGGAACTATGGCTACACCTTC. Full variable domain (rest looked up from reference TRBV7-8 and TRBJ1-2): GAGVSQSPRYKVAKRGQDVALRCDPISGHVSLFWYQQALGQGPEFLTYFQNEAQLDKSGLPSDRFFAERPEGSVSTLKIQRTQQEDSAVYLCASSRTGNYGYTFGSGTRLTVV.

V and J are TRBV9 and TRBJ1-5, with D perhaps matching TRBD1 (6 bases). CDR3 length: 14 amino acids. The germline CDR1 and CDR2 sequences are SGDLS and YYNGEE. The V end was cut by 4 bases, the J end by 7 bases, with 15 bases between. The DNA for the CDR3 is TGTGCCAGCAGCCCAGACGGCAGGGGCCAGCCCCAGCATTTT. As protein: CASSPDGRGQPQHF.

The chain links TRBV6-1 to TRBJ2-3; 11 bases are shared with TRBD2. The CDR3 spans 18 residues. Germline-derived CDR1 and CDR2 are MNHNS and SASEGT. The J segment lost 3 bases and the V segment lost 3 bases, leaving 11 bases of the junction unmatched. CDR3 bases: TGTGCCAGCAGTGACCGTAGGCTAGCGGGGGGCGGGACAGATACGCAGTATTTT. It yields the protein CASSDRRLAGGGTDTQYF.

The rearrangement links TRBV19 to TRBJ1-2; a possible D gene is TRBD1 (5 bases). Trimming left V 3 bases short and J 2 bases short, with 10 bases between. The CDR3 extends over 14 amino acids. The germline V gene has CDR1 LNHDA and CDR2 SQIVND (reference sequence). DNA of the CDR3: TGTGCCAGTAGTATTGAGACAGTGAACTATGGCTACACCTTC. It is translated as CASSIETVNYGYTF.

V gene TRBV30 combines with J gene TRBJ1-2; 12 positions match TRBD1. V gave up 2 bases and J gave up 7 bases; unmatched junction bases: 5. CDR3 length equals 14 residues. The germline CDR1 and CDR2 sequences are GTSNPN and SVGIG (reference sequence). The CDR3 coding sequence is TGTGCCTGGAGTCGGGACAGGGGGCGACTTGGCTACACCTTC. Protein sequence: CAWSRDRGRLGYTF.

In the case of this clone: The sample carries other DNA sequences with the same CDR3. This rearrangement joins TRBV5-1 to TRBJ2-3; D unclear. V was pared by 0 bases and J by 6 bases, with 5 bases between. Germline V gives CDR1 SGHRS, CDR2 YFSETQ. This CDR3 is 12 amino acids long. The CDR3 reads CASSLALDTQYF. The CDR3 coding sequence is TGCGCCAGCAGCTTGGCACTCGATACGCAGTATTTT. Looking up the rest from reference TRBV5-1 and TRBJ2-3 gives the full variable domain: KAGVTQTPRYLIKTRGQQVTLSCSPISGHRSVSWYQQTPGQGLQFLFEYFSETQRNKGNFPGRFSGRQFSNSRSEMNVSTLELGDSALYLCASSLALDTQYFGPGTRLTVL.

This chain links TRBV30 with TRBJ1-2; no firm D call. CDR1 and CDR2 (germline): GTSNPN, SVGIG (reference sequence). The CDR3 totals 15 residues. Trimming took 1 base from V and 2 from J, leaving 14 bases between them. The CDR3 DNA follows: TGTGCCTGGAGTGGTGTGGCCCGCGGCAACTATGGCTACACCTTC. Translation: CAWSGVARGNYGYTF. The entire variable domain, with the rest obtained from reference TRBV30 and TRBJ1-2, is as follows: SQTIHQWPATLVQPVGSPLSLECTVEGTSNPNLYWYRQAAGRGLQLLFYSVGIGQISSEVPQNLSASRPQDRQFILSSKKLLLSDSGFYLCAWSGVARGNYGYTFGSGTRLTVV.

V gene TRBV7-2 combines with J gene TRBJ2-2; TRBD1 might be the D (6 bases). Looked up from germline, CDR1 is SGHTA and CDR2 is FQGNSA. V lost 10 bases, J lost 4 bases, and 16 bases lay in between. This CDR3 has 14 residues. The CDR3 loop reads CANWGQGSTGELFF. DNA for the CDR3: TGTGCCAATTGGGGGCAGGGAAGCACCGGGGAGCTGTTTTTT.

The V and J genes are TRBV30 and TRBJ1-1; D possibly corresponds to TRBD1 (5 bases). V was cut by 0 bases and J by 5 bases, with 10 bases left in between. Germline V gene lookup returns CDR1 GTSNPN and CDR2 SVGIG (reference sequence). The CDR3 is 13 residues long. The CDR3 here is CAWSVTRETEAFF. DNA for the CDR3: TGTGCCTGGAGTGTAACCAGGGAAACTGAAGCTTTCTTT.

The rearrangement uses TRBV2 and TRBJ1-2; TRBD1 matches 10 bases. With 5 bases clipped from V and 10 bases from J, the junction kept 10 bases outside the gene matches. Germline CDR1 SNHLY, CDR2 FYNNEI. CDR3 length: 14 amino acids. CDR3 residues: CASSPALDRGYYTF. The CDR3 DNA sequence: TGTGCCAGCAGTCCTGCTTTGGACAGGGGGTACTACACCTTC. The complete variable domain, with remaining parts taken from reference TRBV2 and TRBJ1-2, reads EPEVTQTPSHQVTQMGQEVILRCVPISNHLYFYWYRQILGQKVEFLVSFYNNEISEKSEIFDDQFSVERPDGSNFTLKIRSTKLEDSAMYFCASSPALDRGYYTFGSGTRLTVV.

The chain couples TRBV5-4 to TRBJ1-2; TRBD1 is a possible D gene (6 bases). Trimming left V 6 bases short and J 5 bases short, with 17 bases between. CDR1 and CDR2 from the germline V gene are SGHNT and YYREEE (reference sequence). This CDR3 has 14 residues. CDR3 DNA: TGTGCCAGCATAGGGAGGGGGGACCTTTATGGCTACACCTTC. This encodes CASIGRGDLYGYTF.

The rearrangement joins TRBV6-1 to TRBJ1-4, with D tentatively TRBD1 (5 bases). CDR3 length: 17 residues. Germline CDR1 reads MNHNS; CDR2 reads SASEGT. V shed 3 bases and J shed 0 bases, with 14 bases lying between them. The CDR3 DNA sequence: TGTGCCAGCAGTGACGTTGTTGGGGGGGCAACTAATGAAAAACTGTTTTTT. Its protein is CASSDVVGGATNEKLFF.

The chain employs TRBV24-1 and TRBJ1-2; D not resolved. This CDR3 comprises 13 residues. V gave up 4 bases and J gave up 7 bases, with 12 bases separating them. The germline gives CDR1 KGHDR, CDR2 SFDVKD. CDR3 protein: CATSDHMGGGYTF. CDR3 in DNA: TGTGCCACCAGTGACCATATGGGAGGTGGCTACACCTTC.

This clone was detected only once. The chain links TRBV19 to TRBJ1-2; 10 nucleotides align to TRBD1. The CDR3 runs to 15 residues. Trimming took 11 bases from V and 5 from J; bases not matched to a gene: 14. Germline CDR1 and CDR2: LNHDA and SQIVND (reference sequence). The CDR3 DNA reads TGTGCCTCCCAATGGGGGGACAGGGGTCCATATGGCTACACCTTC. This sequence encodes CASQWGDRGPYGYTF.

The chain links TRBV29-1 to TRBJ1-5; D might be TRBD1 (5 bases). The germline V and J ends were trimmed by 7 bases and 0 bases, with 13 bases remaining between them. Germline CDR1 reads SQVTM; CDR2 reads ANQGSEA. The CDR3 has 14 amino acids. The CDR3 sequence is CSAPGLYSNQPQHF. DNA for the CDR3: TGCAGCGCCCCGGGACTTTATAGCAATCAGCCCCAGCATTTT.

DNA of the CDR3: TGCGCCAGCAGCCCACGGGGCGGGGGGACCTACAATGAGCAGTTCTTC. Translation: CASSPRGGGTYNEQFF. The V call is TRBV5-1, the J call TRBJ2-1, with 8 nucleotides matching TRBD2. CDR3 length: 16 residues. The V and J ends lost 4 bases and 2 bases, in that order; junction bases with no gene match: 8. Germline V gene data show CDR1 as SGHRS and CDR2 as YFSETQ.

The genes are TRBV15 and TRBJ1-5; D uncertain. This CDR3 has 14 amino acids. The ends were cut back, 0 bases at V and 7 bases at J, with 10 bases in the middle. Germline V CDR1 and CDR2: LNHNV, YYDKDF (reference sequence). CDR3 coding DNA: TGTGCCACCAGCAGAGATCGGGCGGGGCAGCCCCAGCATTTT. Translated: CATSRDRAGQPQHF.

This clone was seen just once. The chain has TRBV5-5 and TRBJ2-2, with TRBD2 matching 9 bases. The CDR3 has 16 amino acids. Unmatched junction bases numbered 11, after V lost 9 bases and J lost 2 bases. Germline V gene lookup returns CDR1 SGHKS and CDR2 YYEKEE (reference sequence). CDR3 region: CATYDLAGFNTGELFF. The CDR3 DNA sequence: TGTGCCACCTATGACCTAGCGGGGTTTAACACCGGGGAGCTGTTTTTT.

The chain uses TRBV19 and TRBJ2-7; the match to TRBD1 covers 8 bases. Germline CDR1 and CDR2: LNHDA and SQIVND (reference sequence). The CDR3 is 15 residues long. V gave up 2 bases and J gave up 7 bases; unmatched junction bases: 10. The CDR3 sequence: CASSISAGGRREQYF. CDR3 nucleotides: TGTGCCAGTAGTATATCGGCAGGGGGCCGAAGGGAGCAGTACTTC.

This clone was counted once. V gene TRBV5-8 combines with J gene TRBJ2-1, with TRBD1 identical over 10 bases. This CDR3 comprises 16 residues. V lost 6 bases to trimming and J lost 2 bases; unmatched junction nucleotides: 8. Germline assignment: CDR1 SGHTS and CDR2 YDEGEE. The CDR3 spells CASTRWDRGAYNEQFF. The CDR3 DNA reads TGTGCCAGCACCCGCTGGGACAGGGGTGCCTACAATGAGCAGTTCTTC.

The chain employs TRBV2 and TRBJ2-3, with unresolved D. Trimming pared 4 bases from V and 6 bases from J, leaving 8 bases between. The germline V gene has CDR1 SNHLY and CDR2 FYNNEI. This CDR3 has 12 amino acids. The DNA for the CDR3 is TGTGCCAGCAGTGTCGGGTGGGATACGCAGTATTTT. This encodes CASSVGWDTQYF.

V usage is TRBV5-1 and J usage is TRBJ1-6, with D possibly TRBD1 on 5 matching bases. This CDR3 is 16 amino acids long. The V gene lost 1 base and the J gene lost 0 bases, with 8 bases spanning the gap. Germline V lookup: CDR1 SGHRS, CDR2 YFSETQ. The DNA for the CDR3 is TGCGCCAGCAGCTTGCAGGGTCCCTCCTATAATTCACCCCTCCACTTT. Residues: CASSLQGPSYNSPLHF.